This T cell receptor beta chain was identified during a study of T cell changes during pregnancy in multiple sclerosis (dated 2019 in TCRdb). For the study in its entirety: In women with multiple sclerosis, the researchers looked at how the T cell repertoire shifted as pregnancy progressed.

With respect to this clone: Its antigen target is currently unknown. No qualities accompany the bases; no much larger clone lies one base away.

Library preparation used the immunoSEQ multiplex PCR assay. TCRdb took over this immuneACCESS table, retaining in-frame rearrangements with V and J assigned. Such tables are incomplete; in checked studies, under half of the missing clones stem from an unresolved V gene, and the remainder is unexplained. The sample data list about 79,000 clones, and just under 95% of these were observed just once. The leading ten clones occupy 0.65% to 0.75% of the sample. In the germline V gene, CDR1 corresponds to SGHTA and CDR2 to FQGTGA. At the junction V is shortened by 5 bases and J by 5 bases; bases outside the gene matches: 9. From the cysteine up to the phenylalanine, the CDR3 has a length of 15 residues. Only the CDR3 portion is preserved as DNA: 45 bases, with reading frame beginning at the first base.

The TCR was taken from a female donor in good health, enrolled as a control in a pregnancy study. The V and J genes are TRBV7-3 and TRBJ2-5, with 9 middle bases fitting TRBD2. The source material was peripheral blood, sampled in the second trimester of pregnancy. The CDR3 here reads CASSPTSGARETQYF. The nucleotide sequence is TGTGCCAGCAGCCCGACTAGCGGCGCTAGGGAGACCCAGTACTTC.